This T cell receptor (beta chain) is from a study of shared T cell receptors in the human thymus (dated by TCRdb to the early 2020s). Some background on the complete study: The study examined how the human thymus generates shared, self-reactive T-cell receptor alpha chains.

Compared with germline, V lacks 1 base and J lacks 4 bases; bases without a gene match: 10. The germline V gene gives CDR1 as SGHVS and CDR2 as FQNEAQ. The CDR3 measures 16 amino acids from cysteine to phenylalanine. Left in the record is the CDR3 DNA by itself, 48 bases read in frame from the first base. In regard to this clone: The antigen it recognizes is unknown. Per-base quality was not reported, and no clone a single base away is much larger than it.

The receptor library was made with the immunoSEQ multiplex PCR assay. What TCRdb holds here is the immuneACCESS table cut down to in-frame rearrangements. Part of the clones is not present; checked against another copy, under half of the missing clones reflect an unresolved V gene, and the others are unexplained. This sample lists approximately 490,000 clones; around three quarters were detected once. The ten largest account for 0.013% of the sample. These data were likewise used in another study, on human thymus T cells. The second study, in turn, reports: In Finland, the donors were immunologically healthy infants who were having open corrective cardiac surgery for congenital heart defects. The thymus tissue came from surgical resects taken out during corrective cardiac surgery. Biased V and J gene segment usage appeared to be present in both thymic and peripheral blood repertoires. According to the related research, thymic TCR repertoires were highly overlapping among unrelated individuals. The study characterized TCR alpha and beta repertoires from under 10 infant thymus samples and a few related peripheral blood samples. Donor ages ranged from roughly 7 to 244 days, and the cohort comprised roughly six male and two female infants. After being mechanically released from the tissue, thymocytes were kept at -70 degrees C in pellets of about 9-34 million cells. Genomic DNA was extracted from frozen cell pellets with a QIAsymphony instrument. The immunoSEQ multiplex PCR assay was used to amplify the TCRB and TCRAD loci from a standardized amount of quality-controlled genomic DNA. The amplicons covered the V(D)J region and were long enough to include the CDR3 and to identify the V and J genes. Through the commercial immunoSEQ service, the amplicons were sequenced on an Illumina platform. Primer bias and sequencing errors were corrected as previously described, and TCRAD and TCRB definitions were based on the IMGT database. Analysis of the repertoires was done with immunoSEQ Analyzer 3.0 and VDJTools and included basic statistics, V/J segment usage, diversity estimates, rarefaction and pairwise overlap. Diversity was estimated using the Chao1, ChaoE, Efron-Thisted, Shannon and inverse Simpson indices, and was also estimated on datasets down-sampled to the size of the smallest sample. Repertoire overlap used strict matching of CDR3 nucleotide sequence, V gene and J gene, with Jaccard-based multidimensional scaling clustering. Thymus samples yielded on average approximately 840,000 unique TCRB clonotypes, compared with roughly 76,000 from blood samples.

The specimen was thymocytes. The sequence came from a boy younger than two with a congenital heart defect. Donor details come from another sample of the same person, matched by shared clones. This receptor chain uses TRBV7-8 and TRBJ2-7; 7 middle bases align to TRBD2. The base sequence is TGTGCCAGCAGCTTAGTGGGGTGGGAGGGTATATACGAGCAGTACTTC. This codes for CASSLVGWEGIYEQYF.